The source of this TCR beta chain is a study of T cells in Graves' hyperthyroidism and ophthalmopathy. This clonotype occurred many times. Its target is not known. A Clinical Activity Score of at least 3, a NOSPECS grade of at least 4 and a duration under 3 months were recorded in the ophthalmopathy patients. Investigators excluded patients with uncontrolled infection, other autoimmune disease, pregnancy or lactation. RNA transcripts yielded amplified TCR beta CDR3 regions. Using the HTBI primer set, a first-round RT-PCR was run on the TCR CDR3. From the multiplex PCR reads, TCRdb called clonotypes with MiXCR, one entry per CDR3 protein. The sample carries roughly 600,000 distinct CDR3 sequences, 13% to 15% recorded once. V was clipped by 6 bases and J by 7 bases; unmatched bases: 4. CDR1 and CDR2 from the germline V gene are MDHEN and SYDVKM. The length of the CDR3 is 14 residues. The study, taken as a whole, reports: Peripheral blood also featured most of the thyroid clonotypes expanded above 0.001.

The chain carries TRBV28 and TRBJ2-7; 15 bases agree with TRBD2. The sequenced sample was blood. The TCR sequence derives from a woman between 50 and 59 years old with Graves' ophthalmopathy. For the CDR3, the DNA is TGTGCCAGCAGCCCGGGACTAGCGGGAGGTGAGCAGTACTTC. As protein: CASSPGLAGGEQYF.